This TCR beta chain was recorded in a study of blood T cells in healthy people across ages. Study-level findings and limits: Lack of knowledge of donor CMV status possibly confounded expanded clonotype changes. Per million T cells, TCR beta diversity dropped roughly linearly as age increased.

This clonotype was found once. The antigen remains unidentified. A second PCR, run for roughly 7 to 11 cycles, used a sample-barcoded 5' primer plus a J-beta primer mix. Every cDNA was tagged by a template-switch adaptor with 12 random nucleotides. MiXCR, run by TCRdb on the 5' RACE reads, gives a single entry per CDR3 protein. The sample gives 700,000 to 950,000 distinct CDR3 sequences, nearly 60% of which show up once; around 20% is in the top ten. Trimming cost V 6 bases and J 8 bases, with 21 bases left between them. The CDR3 length is 15 residues. CDR1 is SGHRS, CDR2 YFSETQ, per germline. The sequencing input was blood. This chain joins TRBV5-1 and TRBJ2-1, with TRBD2 as a possible D gene (7 bases). The clonotype comes from a young man in good health. For the CDR3, the DNA is TGCGCCAGCACCCCTGGGGGGGGCATAACAGATGAGCAGTTCTTC. Residues: CASTPGGGITDEQFF.